The 22 T cell receptor beta chains given below trace back to one sample, sequenced in a study of cytomegalovirus exposure and HLA in healthy donors. The PCR contained 60 Vbeta and 13 Jbeta primers. Measured with immunoSEQ multiplex PCR; TCRdb has only the in-frame clones, and not every one. The repertoire holds 200,000 to 250,000 clones, with roughly 75% as singletons. The sample comprised PBMCs. These receptors were taken from a woman younger than 45 in good health and CMV-seronegative.

With respect to this clone: At one boundary the junction diverges from the germline segment, which might be a read error. This chain connects TRBV7-9 to TRBJ2-2, with 7 bases fitting TRBD1. Germline assignment: CDR1 SEHNR and CDR2 FQNEAQ (reference sequence). The CDR3 is made up of 15 amino acids. The CDR3 loop reads CSSSHRDSNTGELFF. DNA for the CDR3: TGTTCCAGCAGCCACCGGGACAGTAACACCGGGGAGCTGTTTTTT. Combining the CDR3 with reference TRBV7-9 and TRBJ2-2 gives the whole variable domain DTGVSQNPRHKITKRGQNVTFRCDPISEHNRLYWYRQTLGQGPEFLTYFQNEAQLEKSRLLSDRFSAERPKGSFSTLEIQRTEQGDSAMYLCSSSHRDSNTGELFFGEGSRLTVL.

This clone occurred once. The chain recombines TRBV2 with TRBJ2-5; perhaps TRBD2 as D (6 bases). Judging by the DNA end, TRBJ2-7 fits better; the J call may be wrong. In germline, CDR1 is SNHLY, CDR2 FYNNEI. The CDR3 has 16 residues. CDR3 residues: CASSEFAAGRSYEQYF. Written as DNA, the CDR3 is TGTGCCAGCAGTGAATTTGCGGCAGGGAGGTCCTACGAGCAGTACTTC.

With regard to this clone: The junction departs from the called germline gene at one end, perhaps through a read error. V gene TRBV5-5 combines with J gene TRBJ2-6; D uncertain. The CDR3 runs to 18 residues. Per germline, CDR1 SGHKS and CDR2 YYEKEE (reference sequence). CDR3 region: CAISRDFYSLSGANVLTF. The CDR3 DNA reads as TGTGCCATCAGCCGAGACTTCTACTCTCTCTCTGGGGCCAACGTCCTGACTTTC.

CDR3 residues: CASSLATYNEQFF. The DNA for the CDR3 is TGTGCCAGCAGCTTAGCAACCTACAATGAGCAGTTCTTC. This chain connects TRBV11-2 to TRBJ2-1; D call uncertain. V lost 1 base and J 2 bases, leaving 3 bases between the germline ends. From germline, CDR1 is SGHAT and CDR2 FQNNGV. The CDR3 contains 13 residues.

The V and J genes are TRBV7-3 and TRBJ2-1; 8 bases map to TRBD2. CDR1 and CDR2 (germline): SGHTA, FQGTGA. Trimming at V came to 4 bases and at J to 5 bases, leaving 4 bases not matched to a gene. The CDR3 contains 14 residues. The CDR3 nucleotides read TGTGCCAGCAGCTCTAGCGGGCAAAACAATGAGCAGTTCTTC. Its protein is CASSSSGQNNEQFF.

This chain uses TRBV6-1 with TRBJ1-5, with D tentatively TRBD1 (6 bases). V was cut by 6 bases and J by 3 bases, with 12 bases left in between. The germline CDR1 and CDR2 sequences are MNHNS and SASEGT. This CDR3 contains 14 residues. The chain's CDR3 is CASRADRYNQPQHF. The CDR3 bases are TGTGCCAGCAGGGCCGACAGGTACAATCAGCCCCAGCATTTT.

This clone has just a few counts. In DNA, the CDR3 is TGTGCCAGCAGCAAAAAACAGATTCTCACCGACACCATATATTTT. Translation gives CASSKKQILTDTIYF. The V and J genes are TRBV21-1 and TRBJ1-3; the table's D call TRBD1 went unverified against the DNA. TRBV21-1 is marked as a pseudogene. This CDR3 region has 15 residues.

The gene calls are TRBV19 and TRBJ1-4; 9 nucleotides match TRBD1. Trimming took 5 bases from V and 7 from J; bases not matched to a gene: 17. The CDR3 has 18 residues. Germline CDR1 LNHDA, CDR2 SQIVND (reference sequence). This CDR3 reads CASSLTGQGNRESEKLFF. The CDR3 nucleotides are TGTGCCAGTAGTCTTACGGGACAGGGTAATCGGGAGAGTGAAAAACTGTTTTTT.

The count of this clone is one. This sequence joins TRBV4-2 and TRBJ2-2; D call uncertain. This CDR3 is built from 13 residues. The germline V gene has CDR1 LGHNA and CDR2 YNFKEQ. With 1 base removed from V and 6 bases from J, the gap between germline ends came to 6 bases. The CDR3 coding sequence is TGTGCCAGCAGCCAAGGCGCGTCCGGGGAGCTGTTTTTT. This encodes CASSQGASGELFF.

The rearrangement links TRBV30 to TRBJ1-5, with D possibly being TRBD1 (6 bases). This CDR3 has 13 residues. Germline-derived CDR1 and CDR2 are GTSNPN and SVGIG (reference sequence). V dropped 5 bases and J dropped 4 bases, with 12 bases sitting between them. The CDR3 nucleotides read TGTGCCTGGGGAGACAGGCGGAATCAGCCCCAGCATTTT. It is translated as CAWGDRRNQPQHF.

This rearrangement joins TRBV4-1 to TRBJ2-7; a weak D match, TRBD2 (5 bases). Looked up from germline, CDR1 is MGHRA and CDR2 is YSYEKL. This CDR3 has 14 residues. The V gene lost 3 bases and the J gene lost 3 bases, with 12 bases spanning the gap. The CDR3 DNA reads TGCGCCAGCAGCCAGGAGGAGACCGGCTACGAGCAGTACTTC. Residues: CASSQEETGYEQYF.

V gene TRBV5-1 combines with J gene TRBJ1-1, with TRBD1 identical over 11 bases. CDR1 SGHRS and CDR2 YFSETQ come from the germline V gene. V gave up 3 bases and J gave up 4 bases; unmatched junction bases: 14. CDR3 length: 18 amino acids. The CDR3 DNA follows: TGCGCCAGCAGCTCCTGGGTGGGGACAGGGGGGAGGGGCACTGAAGCTTTCTTT. It codes for CASSSWVGTGGRGTEAFF.

This chain joins TRBV6-1 and TRBJ1-6, with TRBD1 identical over 7 bases. The trim removed 2 bases at V and 5 bases at J, leaving 12 bases unmatched. CDR1 is MNHNS, CDR2 SASEGT, per germline. This CDR3 region has 18 residues. The CDR3 is CASSETYLTGADNSPLHF. The CDR3 nucleotides read TGTGCCAGCAGTGAAACTTATCTAACAGGGGCGGATAATTCACCCCTCCACTTT.

This clone was detected once. This sequence joins TRBV11-3 and TRBJ2-5, with TRBD1 matching 7 bases. CDR1 SGHNT and CDR2 YENEEA come from the germline V gene. CDR3 size: 15 residues. V was clipped by 1 base and J by 5 bases; unmatched bases: 7. Here the CDR3 reads CASSLGGQTSETQYF. CDR3 nucleotides: TGTGCCAGCAGCTTAGGGGGACAGACCTCTGAGACCCAGTACTTC.

The count of this clone is one. The chain uses TRBV5-1 and TRBJ2-7, with a tentative D call TRBD2 (5 bases). Germline values: CDR1 SGHRS, CDR2 YFSETQ. CDR3 length: 15 amino acids. V lost 2 bases to trimming and J lost 6 bases, with 18 bases between them. The CDR3 DNA reads TGCGCCAGCAGCTTTACGTCAGGTGGGAGTGGCGAGCAGTACTTC. Its protein product is CASSFTSGGSGEQYF. The variable domain in full, completed from reference TRBV5-1 and TRBJ2-7, reads KAGVTQTPRYLIKTRGQQVTLSCSPISGHRSVSWYQQTPGQGLQFLFEYFSETQRNKGNFPGRFSGRQFSNSRSEMNVSTLELGDSALYLCASSFTSGGSGEQYFGPGTRLTVT.

As regards this clone: One end of the junction is discordant with germline, which a read error may explain. The chain carries TRBV10-3 and TRBJ1-3; TRBD1 agrees at 7 bases. Germline V lookup: CDR1 ENHRY, CDR2 SYGVKD. This CDR3 spans 15 amino acids. CDR3 bases: TGTGCCATCGGTGACATCCGGGACAGTGGAGACACCATATATTTT. Amino acids: CAIGDIRDSGDTIYF.

V and J are TRBV6-5 and TRBJ2-5, with TRBD1 matching 7 bases. The DNA end is a closer match to TRBJ2-7, so the J assignment may be wrong. The CDR3 loop spans 14 amino acids. Germline V CDR1 and CDR2: MNHEY, SVGAGI. The CDR3 nucleotides are TGTGCCAGCAGTTACTCTAGGGGGCCTTACGAGCAGTACTTC. Encoded protein: CASSYSRGPYEQYF.

This chain links TRBV19 with TRBJ1-3, with D tentatively TRBD1 (6 bases). Germline CDR1 is LNHDA and CDR2 is SQIVND (reference sequence). This CDR3 contains 16 residues. Trimming took 5 bases from V and 0 from J, leaving 14 bases between them. CDR3 DNA sequence: TGTGCCAGTAGTCCCGAAGGGGGTTCCTCTGGAAACACCATATATTTT. Protein: CASSPEGGSSGNTIYF.

This sequence joins TRBV30 and TRBJ1-3; D remains unclear. The germline V gene has CDR1 GTSNPN and CDR2 SVGIG (reference sequence). V was pared by 0 bases and J by 2 bases, with 8 bases between. This CDR3 has 14 residues. The CDR3 sequence is CAWSVLAPGNTIYF. The CDR3 DNA is TGTGCCTGGAGTGTATTAGCCCCTGGAAACACCATATATTTT.

The V and J genes are TRBV6-5 and TRBJ1-2; TRBD1 agrees at 9 bases. The CDR3 totals 16 residues. The V and J ends lost 4 bases and 4 bases, in that order; junction bases with no gene match: 10. Germline V gene sequence: CDR1 MNHEY, CDR2 SVGAGI. The CDR3 protein is CASSSYRDRVPYGYTF. In DNA form, the CDR3 reads TGTGCCAGCAGTTCGTACCGGGACAGGGTCCCCTATGGCTACACCTTC.

The genes are TRBV5-1 and TRBJ2-1; 10 bases map to TRBD1. CDR1 SGHRS and CDR2 YFSETQ come from the germline V gene. There are 14 residues in the CDR3. The V segment lost 5 bases and the J segment 8 bases; nucleotides outside the gene matches: 7. This CDR3 reads CASSGTGDYDEQFF. The CDR3 DNA reads as TGCGCCAGCAGTGGGACAGGGGATTATGATGAGCAGTTCTTC.

The J gene is TRBJ1-5, the V gene TRBV6-1; D ambiguous. Trimming removed 8 bases at V and 4 bases at J, with 12 bases between. The germline gives CDR1 MNHNS, CDR2 SASEGT. There are 13 residues in the CDR3. CDR3 region: CASGLNENQPQHF. The CDR3, as DNA: TGTGCCAGCGGACTGAACGAAAATCAGCCCCAGCATTTT.